These 23 T cell receptor beta chains came from one sample sequenced in a study of CD4 and CD8 cells across lung adenocarcinoma regions. TCRdb reanalysed the PCR reads using MiXCR and keeps one entry per CDR3 protein. The repertoire holds more than 9,500 distinct CDR3 sequences, with about 45% as singletons. The sample comprised CD8+ T cells from the margin of a lung tumor. The receptors shown here come from a male donor with lung adenocarcinoma. The CD4 and CD8 labels of this study may be unreliable.

The chain carries TRBV6-1 and TRBJ1-6; D may be TRBD1 (6 bases). This CDR3 is 19 amino acids long. Deletions cut 6 bases from V and 5 bases from J, with 26 bases between. Germline values: CDR1 MNHNS, CDR2 SASEGT. CDR3 bases: TGTGCCAGCAGGTCGGGCCCTGTCCAGGGGTTGGGAGATAATTCACCCCTCCACTTT. Protein sequence: CASRSGPVQGLGDNSPLHF.

The chain is built from TRBV7-8 and TRBJ2-1; the D gene is possibly TRBD1 (5 bases). The CDR3 has 17 amino acids. Trimming took 3 bases from V and 13 from J, leaving 28 bases between them. Germline V gene lookup returns CDR1 SGHVS and CDR2 FQNEAQ. The CDR3 loop reads CASSFDPGYLAKNIQFF. DNA of the CDR3: TGTGCCAGCAGCTTTGACCCAGGGTACTTAGCCAAAAACATTCAGTTCTTC.

This clonotype was seen repeatedly, ten times or more. The rearrangement links TRBV6-2 or TRBV6-3 to TRBJ2-7; the match to TRBD2 covers 8 bases. The CDR3 has 18 amino acids. Trimming took 2 bases from V and 2 from J; bases not matched to a gene: 14. Germline CDR1 MNHEY, CDR2 SVGEGT. CDR3 loop: CASSYPGGAGVNPYEQYF. DNA of the CDR3: TGTGCCAGCAGTTACCCGGGTGGAGCGGGAGTGAATCCCTACGAGCAGTACTTC.

V and J are TRBV20-1 and TRBJ2-3; TRBD1 is a possible D gene (5 bases). The germline gives CDR1 DFQATT, CDR2 SNEGSKA (reference sequence). Trimming stripped 3 bases from V and 9 bases from J, with 13 bases between. The CDR3 sequence is 12 residues long. The chain's CDR3 is CSARSLGRTQYF. CDR3 coding DNA: TGCAGTGCTAGGAGCTTGGGGCGGACGCAGTATTTT.

On this clonotype: One end of the junction is discordant with germline, which a read error may explain. The chain is built from TRBV6-5 and TRBJ2-3; possibly TRBD1 or TRBD2 for D (5 bases each). The V gene's germline CDR1 is MNHEY and CDR2 SVGAGI. CDR3 size: 14 residues. CDR3 region: CASTWDRSTGTQYF. CDR3 in DNA: TGTGCCAGCACTTGGGACCGAAGCACAGGTACGCAGTATTTT.

By share of the sample, this clonotype is medium-sized. The gene calls are TRBV6-2 or TRBV6-3 and TRBJ2-7; tentatively, D is TRBD1 (6 bases). The CDR3 consists of 18 residues. Germline CDR1 MNHEY, CDR2 SVGEGT. Trimming shortened V by 2 bases and J by 0 bases, and 20 bases separated the two germline ends. CDR3 residues: CASSYPSRSGQSSYEQYF. Here the CDR3 DNA reads TGTGCCAGCAGTTACCCGAGCCGAAGCGGACAGAGCTCCTACGAGCAGTACTTC.

Worth noting for this clonotype: A junction boundary mismatches the germline segment, possibly from a read error. V is TRBV27 and J is TRBJ2-1; D possibly corresponds to TRBD2 (6 bases). Germline CDR1 is MNHEY and CDR2 is SMNVEV (reference sequence). The length of the CDR3 is 15 residues. CDR3 sequence: CASSFRRETYEEQFF. For the CDR3, the DNA is TGTGCCAGCAGTTTTAGACGGGAGACCTACGAGGAGCAGTTTTTT.

The chain uses TRBV6-4 and TRBJ2-2; 11 positions agree with TRBD2. Germline-derived CDR1 and CDR2 are MRHNA and SNTAGT. The junction had 8 bases not matched to a gene; V was cut back by 6 bases and J by 5 bases. There are 16 residues in the CDR3. The DNA of the CDR3 is TGTGCCAGCAGCGGGACTAGCGGAGCCAGTACCGGGGAGCTGTTTTTT. It yields the protein CASSGTSGASTGELFF.

This clonotype was seen a single time. One end of the junction fails to match germline, which may point to a read error. The rearrangement uses TRBV10-2 and TRBJ2-3; D is tentatively TRBD1 or TRBD2 (6 bases each). The J call may be faulty, since TRBJ2-5 better matches the DNA end. CDR1 and CDR2 from the germline V gene are WSHSY and SAAADI. This CDR3 is 15 amino acids long. The CDR3 protein is CGAGLRGLDQEIQYF. The CDR3 DNA follows: TGCGGCGCGGGGCTCAGGGGCCTAGACCAAGAGATCCAGTACTTC.

By sample fraction, this clonotype is medium-sized. The chain's CDR3 is CASSVTPGATDTQYF. In DNA, the CDR3 is TGTGCCAGCAGTGTCACCCCGGGCGCGACAGATACGCAGTATTTT. The genes are TRBV6-1 and TRBJ2-3, with D unresolved. Germline V gene lookup returns CDR1 MNHNS and CDR2 SASEGT. V was clipped by 4 bases and J by 3 bases, with 14 bases between them. The CDR3 spans 15 residues.

By sample share, this clonotype is medium-sized (0.01 to 0.1%). J is TRBJ1-2 and V is TRBV6-1, with 9 bases lining up with TRBD1. The trim removed 3 bases at V and 5 bases at J, leaving 7 bases unmatched. CDR1 and CDR2 from the germline V gene are MNHNS and SASEGT. The CDR3 runs to 15 residues. The CDR3 DNA follows: TGTGCCAGCAGTGACCTCGGGACAGGGTTTTATGGCTACACCTTC. As protein: CASSDLGTGFYGYTF.

As regards this clonotype: The junction shows a germline mismatch at one end, possibly a read error. The CDR3 bases are TGTGCCAGCACCAACTGGTCGGGACTAGGGGGCCGGGCTCAAGATACGCAGTATTTC. Translation gives CASTNWSGLGGRAQDTQYF. The chain joins TRBV7-2 to TRBJ2-3; D perhaps matches TRBD2 (8 bases). The CDR3 runs to 19 residues. Germline assignment: CDR1 SGHTA and CDR2 FQGNSA.

The genes are TRBV7-2 and TRBJ2-4; D could derive from TRBD1 or TRBD2 (6 bases each). The DNA end is more similar to TRBJ2-5, so the J call may be wrong. Per the germline V gene, CDR1 is SGHTA and CDR2 is FQGNSA. The CDR3 has 17 residues. The CDR3 is CASSVGLGGPGPETQYF. CDR3 in DNA: TGTGCCAGCAGCGTGGGGCTCGGGGGCCCGGGCCCAGAGACCCAGTACTTC.

V is TRBV7-2 and J is TRBJ2-1; D call uncertain. V lost 1 base and J 3 bases, leaving 10 bases between the germline ends. Germline CDR1 is SGHTA and CDR2 is FQGNSA. This CDR3 is built from 15 residues. The chain's CDR3 is CASSLDTGFYNEQFF. CDR3 nucleotides: TGTGCCAGCAGCTTAGACACGGGTTTCTACAATGAGCAGTTCTTC.

The rearrangement links TRBV27 to TRBJ2-3; 8 bases agree with TRBD2. The end of the DNA aligns better with TRBJ2-7, so the J call may be wrong. The CDR3 runs 17 residues. Per the germline V gene, CDR1 is MNHEY and CDR2 is SMNVEV (reference sequence). The CDR3: CASSSEPGGGGTDTQYF. The CDR3 DNA is TGTGCCAGCAGTTCGGAACCGGGGGGGGGGGGCACAGATACGCAGTACTTC.

This clonotype showed up just once. CDR3 nucleotides: TGTGCCAGCAGTTTAGGGGACAGGGACTCTGGGGCCAACGTCCTGACTTTC. Protein product: CASSLGDRDSGANVLTF. The rearrangement joins TRBV27 to TRBJ2-6, with 9 bases aligning to TRBD1. The CDR3 contains 17 residues. Trimming cost V 2 bases and J 0 bases; bases outside gene matches: 2. Germline V gene data show CDR1 as MNHEY and CDR2 as SMNVEV (reference sequence).

Within the sample, this clonotype is medium-sized. The chain links TRBV6-1 to TRBJ2-1, with 9 bases matching TRBD2. The J call is in doubt because the DNA end fits TRBJ2-7 better. Germline V gene sequence: CDR1 MNHNS, CDR2 SASEGT. The CDR3 length is 14 residues. In nucleotides, the CDR3 is TGTGCCAGCAGTCTGCGCGGGGGGGGCTACGAGCAGTACTTC. It encodes CASSLRGGGYEQYF.

The rearrangement uses TRBV4-1 and TRBJ2-5; D remains ambiguous. The better agreement between TRBJ2-7 and the DNA end casts doubt on the J call. CDR1 and CDR2 (germline): MGHRA, YSYEKL. This CDR3 comprises 14 residues. The CDR3 bases are TGCGCCAGCAGCCAAGGATCGAGAGCCTACGAGCAGTACTTC. It specifies CASSQGSRAYEQYF.

The chain carries TRBV6-5 and TRBJ1-2; D uncertain. V was cut by 3 bases and J by 8 bases, with 16 bases left in between. Per germline, CDR1 MNHEY and CDR2 SVGAGI. CDR3 length: 14 amino acids. The CDR3 loop is CASSYEVRGWGYTF. For the CDR3, the DNA is TGTGCCAGCAGTTATGAGGTCCGGGGATGGGGCTACACCTTC.

The genes are TRBV6-1 and TRBJ1-5; D gene unclear. V was trimmed by 2 bases and J by 5 bases, leaving 10 bases between them. This CDR3 contains 14 residues. Germline V gene lookup returns CDR1 MNHNS and CDR2 SASEGT. In DNA form, the CDR3 reads TGTGCCAGCAGTGAACAGGCGGAGTATCAGCCCCAGCATTTT. It encodes CASSEQAEYQPQHF.

In this sample, this clonotype turned up once. The junction shows a germline mismatch at one end, possibly a read error. The rearrangement links TRBV6-1 to TRBJ2-3; tentatively, D is TRBD1 or TRBD2 (7 bases each). The CDR3 covers 15 residues. Germline V gives CDR1 MNHNS, CDR2 SASEGT. In DNA form, the CDR3 reads TGTGGCAGGGGGAGGGGGGGCGGAAACCAAGAGACGCAGTATTTC. Residues: CGRGRGGGNQETQYF.

V is TRBV6-1 and J is TRBJ2-2; TRBD2 aligns across 12 bases. The J call is in doubt because the DNA end fits TRBJ2-3 better. The CDR3 sequence is 17 residues long. The germline CDR1 and CDR2 sequences are MNHNS and SASEGT. The CDR3 reads CASSVLAGGGNTEEQYF. CDR3 nucleotides: TGTGCCAGCAGTGTGCTAGCGGGAGGGGGGAACACCGAGGAGCAGTATTTT.

This clonotype has just a few counts. The chain is built from TRBV11-2 and TRBJ2-1; 8 nucleotides line up with TRBD2. This CDR3 region has 15 residues. The V segment lost 0 bases and the J segment 10 bases; nucleotides outside the gene matches: 8. The germline gives CDR1 SGHAT, CDR2 FQNNGV. CDR3 in DNA: TGTGCCAGCAGCTTAGAGCCCAGCGGGAGAAGCGAGCAGTTCTTC. It encodes CASSLEPSGRSEQFF.